A selection of T cell receptor beta chains follows, all from one sample in a study of blood T cell repertoires in COVID-19. The data were produced by immunoSEQ multiplex PCR, yet TCRdb's version contains in-frame clones alone and is incomplete. The sample has 220,000 or so clones, 80% to 85% seen once. Source material: peripheral blood. The receptors shown here come from a man aged 30 to 45 with active or convalescent COVID-19. CDR3s include the opening cysteine and the closing phenylalanine or tryptophan. D genes are given only for firm matches. Clone size appears in some rows only: once, few, many, or a class for an expanded clone.

>.|TRBJ1-1|.|TRBV28
CASSLFPWQEAFF
TGTGCCAGCAGTTTATTCCCTTGGCAGGAAGCTTTCTTT
>.|TRBJ1-6|.|TRBV18
CASSHTGTGEGSPLHF
TGTGCCAGCTCACACACCGGGACGGGGGAGGGCTCACCCCTCCACTTT
>.|TRBJ2-5|.|TRBV7-9
CASSLDVERQYF
TGTGCCAGCAGCCTTGACGTGGAGCGTCAGTACTTC
>TRBD1|TRBJ1-6|.|TRBV7-9
CASSYDRGYSPLHF
TGTGCCAGCAGCTACGACAGGGGTTATTCACCCCTCCACTTT
>.|TRBJ2-3|few|TRBV7-9
CASSLRESDTQYF
TGTGCCAGCAGCTTGAGGGAATCAGATACGCAGTATTTT
>.|TRBJ1-2|.|TRBV12-3/TRBV12-4
CASSAGRGDGYTF
TGTGCCAGCAGCGCGGGGAGAGGCGATGGCTACACCTTC
>.|TRBJ1-2|.|TRBV6-5
CASSYEGSYGYTF
TGTGCCAGCAGTTATGAAGGGAGTTATGGCTACACCTTC
>.|TRBJ2-7|.|TRBV4-3
CASSHSTEYEQYF
TGCGCCAGCAGCCACTCGACAGAATACGAGCAGTACTTC
>.|TRBJ1-2|few|TRBV10-2
CASSYDRSYGYTF
TGCGCCAGCAGCTACGACAGATCTTATGGCTACACCTTC
>TRBD1|TRBJ1-1|.|TRBV28
CASSPTGTGRMNTEAFF
TGTGCCAGCAGTCCTACAGGGACAGGGCGAATGAACACTGAAGCTTTCTTT
>.|TRBJ1-2|.|TRBV3-1/TRBV3-2
CASSPSTGNYGYTF
TGTGCCAGCAGCCCGTCCACAGGGAACTATGGCTACACCTTC
>.|TRBJ1-5|.|TRBV7-2
CASSLNRGNNQPQHF
TGTGCCAGCAGCTTAAACCGGGGGAACAATCAGCCCCAGCATTTT
>.|TRBJ1-1|.|TRBV6-2/TRBV6-3
CASSQQNTEAFF
TGTGCCAGCAGCCAACAGAACACTGAAGCTTTCTTT
>TRBD1|TRBJ2-1|.|TRBV5-1
CASSKGQGSHEQFF
TGCGCCAGCAGCAAGGGACAGGGGAGCCATGAGCAGTTCTTC
>.|TRBJ2-5|.|TRBV4-1
CASSQVPGWGTQYF
TGCGCCAGCAGCCAAGTGCCGGGGTGGGGGACCCAGTACTTC
>TRBD2|TRBJ2-7|.|TRBV7-2
CASSRTSGSYEQYF
TGTGCCAGCAGCAGGACTAGCGGTTCCTACGAGCAGTACTTC
>TRBD2|TRBJ2-1|.|TRBV30
CAWSVGGTSGINEQFF
TGTGCCTGGAGTGTTGGGGGGACTAGCGGCATCAATGAGCAGTTCTTC
>TRBD2|TRBJ2-3|.|TRBV5-6
CASSLPRGDTQYF
TGTGCCAGCAGCTTGCCGCGGGGGGATACGCAGTATTTT